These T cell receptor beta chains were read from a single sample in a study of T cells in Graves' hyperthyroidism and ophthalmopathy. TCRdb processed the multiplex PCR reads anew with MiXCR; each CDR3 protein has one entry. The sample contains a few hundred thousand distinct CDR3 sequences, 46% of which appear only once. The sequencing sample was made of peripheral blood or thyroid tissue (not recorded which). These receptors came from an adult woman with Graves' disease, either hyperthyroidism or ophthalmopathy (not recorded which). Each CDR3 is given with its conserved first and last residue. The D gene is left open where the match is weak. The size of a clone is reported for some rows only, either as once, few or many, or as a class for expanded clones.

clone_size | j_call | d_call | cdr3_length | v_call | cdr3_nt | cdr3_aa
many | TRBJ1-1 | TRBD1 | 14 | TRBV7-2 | TGTGCCAGCAGCTTATGGACAGGGCCCACTGAAGCTTTCTTT | CASSLWTGPTEAFF
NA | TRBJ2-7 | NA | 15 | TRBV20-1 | TGCAGTGCTAGAGATCTGGAAGGGCGCGCCTACGAGCAGTACTTC | CSARDLEGRAYEQYF
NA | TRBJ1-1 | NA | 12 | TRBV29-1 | TGCAGCGTTGGGGCAGTAAGCACTGAAGCTTTCTTT | CSVGAVSTEAFF
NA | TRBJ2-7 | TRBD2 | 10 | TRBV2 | TGTGCCAGCAGCCGCGGACTAGCGTACTTC | CASSRGLAYF
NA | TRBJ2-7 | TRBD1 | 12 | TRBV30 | TGTGCCTGGAGTACAGGGGCGTATGAGCAGTACTTC | CAWSTGAYEQYF
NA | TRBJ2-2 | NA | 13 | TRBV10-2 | TGCGCCAGCAGTGTAGGAGCGGCGGGGGAGCTGTTTTTT | CASSVGAAGELFF
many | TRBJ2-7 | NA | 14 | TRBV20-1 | TGCAGTGCTAGAGAAAGGGGGGGATCGCTTGAGCAGTACTTC | CSARERGGSLEQYF
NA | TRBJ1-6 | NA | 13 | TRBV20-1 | TGCAGTGCTAGAGACGGAAATAATCCACCCCTCCACTTT | CSARDGNNPPLHF
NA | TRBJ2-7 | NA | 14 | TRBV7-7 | TGTGCTAGCAGCTTAGAGGTTTATTTCTACGAGCAGTACTTC | CASSLEVYFYEQYF
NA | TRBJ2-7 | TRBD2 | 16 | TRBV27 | TGTGCCAGCAGTTTATCGTGGCTAGCGGGAGCGTACGAGCAGTACTTC | CASSLSWLAGAYEQYF
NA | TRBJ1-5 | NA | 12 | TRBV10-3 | TGTGCCATCAGGGGCCAAAATCAGCCCCAGCATTTT | CAIRGQNQPQHF
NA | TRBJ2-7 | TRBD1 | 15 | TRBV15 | TGTGCCACCAGCAGAGGGGACAGTGAGACCGGGGAGCAGTACTTC | CATSRGDSETGEQYF
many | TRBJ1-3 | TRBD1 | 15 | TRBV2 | TGTGCCAGCACCCTGACAGGGGTCGACGGAAACACCATATATTTT | CASTLTGVDGNTIYF
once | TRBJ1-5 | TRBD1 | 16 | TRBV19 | TGTGCCAGCAGTGCCCGCTGGACAGGGAGCAATCAGCCCCAGCATTTT | CASSARWTGSNQPQHF
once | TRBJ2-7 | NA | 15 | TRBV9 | TGTGCCAGCAGCGCCTTCCGTGGGGCTTCCTACGAGCAGTACTTC | CASSAFRGASYEQYF
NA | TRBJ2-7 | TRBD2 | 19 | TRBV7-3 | TGCGCCAGCAGCCAAGATGGGCGGACTAGCGGGAAAACCTTGCGAGAGCGGTACTTC | CASSQDGRTSGKTLRERYF
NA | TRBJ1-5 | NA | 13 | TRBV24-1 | TGTGCCACCAGCCTTGGACGAGACCAGCCCCAGCATTTT | CATSLGRDQPQHF
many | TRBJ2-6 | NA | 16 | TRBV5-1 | TGCGCCAGCAGCGTCCAAGTCCTCACTGGGGCCAACGTCCTGACTTTC | CASSVQVLTGANVLTF
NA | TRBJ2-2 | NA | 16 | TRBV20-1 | TGCAGTGCTAGAGATCCAGGAGTGGTTTTGGGCGGGGAGCTGTTTTTT | CSARDPGVVLGGELFF
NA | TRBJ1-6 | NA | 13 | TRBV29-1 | TGCAGCGTCCGGGACAAGTCTAATTCACCCCTCCACTTT | CSVRDKSNSPLHF
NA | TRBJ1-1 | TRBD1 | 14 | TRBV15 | TGTGCCACCAGCAGAGGCACAACAGGGGGCTGGGCTTTCTTT | CATSRGTTGGWAFF
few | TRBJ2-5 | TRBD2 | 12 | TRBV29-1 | TGCAGCGTTTGGGGGGGGGGAGAGGCCCAGTACTTC | CSVWGGGEAQYF
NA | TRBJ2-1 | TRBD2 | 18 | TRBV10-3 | TGTGCCATCAGTGAGCCGTCCCTAGCGGGAGTCTTGTACAATGAGCAGTTCTTC | CAISEPSLAGVLYNEQFF
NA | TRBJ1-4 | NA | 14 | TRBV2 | TGTGCCAGCCGATTATTCATGGTTGGCGAAAAACTGTTTTTT | CASRLFMVGEKLFF
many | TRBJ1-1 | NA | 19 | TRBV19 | TGTGCCAGTAGGCTGAGGCACGGGAGACGAGCTGTTGGGAACACTGAAGCTTTCTTT | CASRLRHGRRAVGNTEAFF
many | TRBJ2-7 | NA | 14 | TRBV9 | TGTGCCAGCAGCGTAGCAAGTCAGTCCTACGAGCAGTACTTC | CASSVASQSYEQYF
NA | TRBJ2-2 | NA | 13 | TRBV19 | TGTGCCAGTAGTATAGTTTCCCCCGGGGAGCTGTTTTTT | CASSIVSPGELFF
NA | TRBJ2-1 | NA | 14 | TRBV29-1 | TGCAGCGTTGCGGCCGGGACCGTCTACAATGAGCAGTTCTTC | CSVAAGTVYNEQFF
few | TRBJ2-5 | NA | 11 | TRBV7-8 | TGTGCCAGCACCTCGAAGGAGACCCAGTACTTC | CASTSKETQYF